Listed below are T cell receptor beta chains from one sample, sequenced in a study of cytomegalovirus exposure and HLA in healthy donors. TCRdb's copy holds only in-frame clones and misses some; the assay was immunoSEQ multiplex PCR. The sample has 130,000 or so clones, approximately 80% seen once; the top ten hold 3%. The sequencing input was PBMCs. These receptor sequences come from a young woman in good health and CMV-seropositive. Both conserved end residues are part of each CDR3. A D gene is named only where the DNA matches it firmly. Some rows mark clone size as missing; the rest say once, few, many or name a class of expanded clone.

d_gene | abundance | j_gene | len | v_gene | CDR3nt | CDR3aa
NA | once | TRBJ2-7 | 14 | TRBV13 | TGTGCCAGCAGCTTAGGAGGCGGCTCCTACGAGCAGTACTTC | CASSLGGGSYEQYF
NA | NA | TRBJ2-1 | 11 | TRBV18 | TGTGCCAGCTCACGAGGCGATGAGCAGTTCTTC | CASSRGDEQFF
TRBD1 | NA | TRBJ1-1 | 16 | TRBV18 | TGTGCCAGCTCACCACCGACAGGGGGAATGAACACTGAAGCTTTCTTT | CASSPPTGGMNTEAFF
TRBD2 | NA | TRBJ2-1 | 15 | TRBV6-5 | TGTGCCAGCATTGCGGCCAGCGGGGGTCGCGATGAGCAGTTCTTC | CASIAASGGRDEQFF
TRBD2 | few | TRBJ2-3 | 18 | TRBV5-1 | TGCGCCAGCAGCTTGGAGGGTAGCGGGGGACCTAGCACAGATACGCAGTATTTT | CASSLEGSGGPSTDTQYF
NA | NA | TRBJ2-7 | 12 | TRBV11-3 | TGTGCCAGCAGCTTCGGGGGTACCGAGCAGTACTTC | CASSFGGTEQYF
TRBD2 | NA | TRBJ2-1 | 14 | TRBV10-1 | TGCGCCAGCAGTGGGGCGGGGGGGCAGGGTGAGCAGTTCTTC | CASSGAGGQGEQFF
TRBD1 | once | TRBJ2-1 | 15 | TRBV9 | TGTGCCAGCAGCGCGTCCGGGACAGAATACAATGAGCAGTTCTTC | CASSASGTEYNEQFF
NA | NA | TRBJ1-5 | 14 | TRBV6-1 | TGTGCCAGCAGTGAAGTCTATAGCAATCAGCCCCAGCATTTT | CASSEVYSNQPQHF
NA | NA | TRBJ2-3 | 12 | TRBV27 | TGTGCCAGCGCCAGGGGAGCCCATACGCAGTATTTT | CASARGAHTQYF
NA | NA | TRBJ2-7 | 13 | TRBV4-1 | TGCGCCAGCAGCCTCCGGACAGCCGGCGAGCAGTACTTC | CASSLRTAGEQYF
NA | NA | TRBJ2-2 | 16 | TRBV2 | TGTGCCAGCAGTATAACAACAGGACGGAACACCGGGGAGCTGTTTTTT | CASSITTGRNTGELFF
TRBD1 | NA | TRBJ2-5 | 14 | TRBV5-1 | TGCGCCAGGGGCGACAGGGGCCGCAAAGAGACCCAGTACTTC | CARGDRGRKETQYF
NA | few | TRBJ1-1 | 16 | TRBV4-1 | TGCGCCAGCAGCTCACAAGGACTGCGGCCGAACACTGAAGCTTTCTTT | CASSSQGLRPNTEAFF
TRBD2 | NA | TRBJ2-1 | 14 | TRBV27 | TGTGCCAGCAGTTGGGGGGGGACCTACAATGAGCAGTTCTTC | CASSWGGTYNEQFF
NA | NA | TRBJ2-1 | 13 | TRBV6-6 | TGTGCCAGCAGTTACGGGACTTACAATGAGCAGTTCTTC | CASSYGTYNEQFF
NA | once | TRBJ1-5 | 12 | TRBV19 | TGTGCCAGTAGCCCCATGGGCCAGCCCCAGCATTTT | CASSPMGQPQHF
NA | once | TRBJ2-7 | 11 | TRBV27 | TGTGCCAGCGGGCCCCAATACGAGCAGTACTTC | CASGPQYEQYF
TRBD1 | NA | TRBJ2-1 | 16 | TRBV7-7 | TGTGCTAGCAGCCCGGGGACAGGGATCTCCTACAATGAGCAGTTCTTC | CASSPGTGISYNEQFF
TRBD2 | NA | TRBJ2-4 | 16 | TRBV19 | TGTGCCAGTAGTATAGACTCTAGCGGGGGGGCAAACATTCAGTACTTC | CASSIDSSGGANIQYF
NA | once | TRBJ1-2 | 16 | TRBV6-5 | TGTGCCAGCAGTTACGGGACAATGATTTCTAACTATGGCTACACCTTC | CASSYGTMISNYGYTF
TRBD1 | NA | TRBJ1-2 | 14 | TRBV6-5 | TGTGCCAGCAGTCCAAGGACAGGGAACTATGGCTACACCTTC | CASSPRTGNYGYTF
TRBD1 | NA | TRBJ2-3 | 16 | TRBV19 | TGTGCCAGTAGTCTCGGACAGGCGGAAAGCACAGATACGCAGTATTTT | CASSLGQAESTDTQYF
NA | NA | TRBJ2-3 | 13 | TRBV19 | TGTGCCAGTAGTATCTTACTAGGAGATACGCAGTATTTT | CASSILLGDTQYF
TRBD1 | NA | TRBJ2-7 | 15 | TRBV5-1 | TGCGCCAGCAGCTTGACAGGGGTAACCTCCTACGAGCAGTACTTC | CASSLTGVTSYEQYF
NA | once | TRBJ2-1 | 13 | TRBV5-1 | TGCGCCAGCTCACCTCCGAGGGGGGGTGAGCAGTTCTTC | CASSPPRGGEQFF
NA | few | TRBJ2-7 | 14 | TRBV10-2 | TGCGCCAGCAGCCCCGACAGTAGCTCCTACGAGCAGTACTTC | CASSPDSSSYEQYF
NA | NA | TRBJ2-1 | 11 | TRBV28 | TGTGCCAGCAGTTTCTTCAATGAGCAGTTCTTC | CASSFFNEQFF
TRBD1 | NA | TRBJ2-1 | 15 | TRBV9 | TGTGCCAGCAGCGTAGTGGGGACAGGGTACAATGAGCAGTTCTTC | CASSVVGTGYNEQFF
TRBD1 | NA | TRBJ2-2 | 18 | TRBV7-2 | TGTGCCAGCAGCCTAGGCTTTCAGGGGGCATTGGGTACCGGGGAGCTGTTTTTT | CASSLGFQGALGTGELFF
NA | NA | TRBJ2-7 | 15 | TRBV11-1 | TGTGCCAGCAGCCCCGGGCCAGGGTGGACCCACGAGCAGTACTTC | CASSPGPGWTHEQYF
TRBD1 | once | TRBJ2-7 | 15 | TRBV6-5 | TGTGCCAGCAGTTACAAATCTCAGGGGGCCTACGAGCAGTACTTC | CASSYKSQGAYEQYF
TRBD1 | NA | TRBJ2-2 | 16 | TRBV25-1 | TGTGCCAGCAGTTATACAGGGGCCCCGAACACCGGGGAGCTGTTTTTT | CASSYTGAPNTGELFF
TRBD2 | NA | TRBJ2-5 | 12 | TRBV2 | TGTGCCAGCCTGGGACTAGCAGAGACCCAGTACTTC | CASLGLAETQYF
NA | NA | TRBJ2-1 | 15 | TRBV5-8 | TGTGCCAGCAGCTTCCCACGGCCGACAGACAATGAGCAGTTCTTC | CASSFPRPTDNEQFF